The 22 T cell receptor beta chains given below trace back to one sample, sequenced in a study of blood T cell repertoires in COVID-19. Here immunoSEQ multiplex PCR was the method, and the copy in TCRdb shows in-frame clones only, minus some. The table has fewer than 200,000 clones, over 80% seen once. Sequenced sample: peripheral blood. Receptors originate from a woman over 75 with active or convalescent COVID-19.

CDR3 in amino acids: CASSPAPDSGNTIYF. The DNA of the CDR3 is TGTGCCAGCTCACCGGCACCCGACTCTGGAAACACCATATATTTT. The rearrangement joins TRBV18 to TRBJ1-3; D unclear. The V gene's germline CDR1 is KGHSH and CDR2 LQKENI. Trimming stripped 3 bases from V and 0 bases from J, with 9 bases between. The CDR3 runs 15 residues.

The rearrangement uses TRBV29-1 and TRBJ1-1, with TRBD1 matching 7 bases. Germline V gene data show CDR1 as SQVTM and CDR2 as ANQGSEA. Trimming took 6 bases from V and 0 from J; bases not matched to a gene: 4. The CDR3 totals 13 residues. The CDR3 sequence is CSVGTALNTEAFF. Written as DNA, the CDR3 is TGCAGCGTCGGGACAGCCCTGAACACTGAAGCTTTCTTT.

V usage is TRBV2 and J usage is TRBJ2-5; D might be TRBD1 (6 bases). Germline V gene sequence: CDR1 SNHLY, CDR2 FYNNEI. This CDR3 spans 16 amino acids. V was shortened by 3 bases and J by 4 bases, with 18 bases between the two germline ends. The CDR3 DNA reads TGTGCCAGCAGTGAGAGGGGCCCCCTCAGGGGAGAGACCCAGTACTTC. Translated: CASSERGPLRGETQYF. The whole variable domain, remainder taken from reference TRBV2 and TRBJ2-5, is EPEVTQTPSHQVTQMGQEVILRCVPISNHLYFYWYRQILGQKVEFLVSFYNNEISEKSEIFDDQFSVERPDGSNFTLKIRSTKLEDSAMYFCASSERGPLRGETQYFGPGTRLLVL.

The chain employs TRBV7-2 and TRBJ1-1, with TRBD1 as a possible D gene (5 bases). This CDR3 comprises 15 residues. Trimming took 1 base from V and 4 from J, leaving 13 bases between them. Germline CDR1 and CDR2: SGHTA and FQGNSA. The CDR3 DNA follows: TGTGCCAGCAGCTTAGAGGGGTATTGGGGCACTGAAGCTTTCTTT. It translates to CASSLEGYWGTEAFF.

The rearrangement uses TRBV27 and TRBJ1-6; 8 nucleotides agree with TRBD1. J was trimmed by 7 bases and V by 10 bases; bases with no gene match: 6. The CDR3 has 13 amino acids. In germline, CDR1 is MNHEY, CDR2 SMNVEV (reference sequence). CDR3 DNA: TGTGCCACAGGACAGGGCCCGAATTCACCCCTCCACTTT. Translation gives CATGQGPNSPLHF.

V is TRBV9 and J is TRBJ1-1; TRBD1 agrees at 9 bases. The germline CDR1 and CDR2 sequences are SGDLS and YYNGEE. The CDR3 is made up of 16 amino acids. V dropped 0 bases and J dropped 1; count of bases not matched to a gene: 4. This CDR3 reads CASSVGTGAKNTEAFF. DNA of the CDR3: TGTGCCAGCAGCGTAGGGACAGGGGCAAAGAACACTGAAGCTTTCTTT.

The chain recombines TRBV7-2 with TRBJ2-5, with TRBD1 matching over 8 bases. V shed 5 bases and J 5 bases; nucleotides not matched to a gene: 7. The CDR3 is 14 residues long. Germline CDR1 SGHTA, CDR2 FQGNSA. CDR3 protein: CASSKRQGPETQYF. CDR3 DNA: TGTGCCAGCAGCAAACGACAGGGGCCCGAGACCCAGTACTTC.

The gene calls are TRBV7-9 and TRBJ1-5; TRBD1 matches at 7 bases. CDR1 is SEHNR, CDR2 FQNEAQ, per germline (reference sequence). The CDR3 extends over 16 amino acids. V lost 1 base, J lost 5 bases, and 8 bases stayed unmatched. CDR3 sequence (DNA): TGTGCCAGCAGCTTAGTCAGGGGGGCCAGCCATCAGCCCCAGCATTTT. Translating it yields CASSLVRGASHQPQHF.

The rearrangement uses TRBV3-1 (or the pseudogene TRBV3-2) and TRBJ2-5; D perhaps matches TRBD1 (5 bases). Germline loops: CDR1 LGHDT, CDR2 YNNKEL (reference sequence). V was shortened by 11 bases and J by 7 bases, with 20 bases between the two germline ends. This CDR3 has 13 residues. CDR3 amino acids: CACSHRGTGTQYF. As DNA, the CDR3 is TGTGCCTGTTCACATAGGGGCACAGGGACCCAGTACTTC.

CDR3 sequence: CASSFGQLPHQPQHF. The CDR3 coding sequence is TGTGCCAGCAGCTTTGGACAACTACCTCATCAGCCCCAGCATTTT. V gene TRBV5-6 combines with J gene TRBJ1-5; D is possibly TRBD1 (5 bases). The germline V and J ends were trimmed by 2 bases and 5 bases, with 14 bases remaining between them. This CDR3 has 15 residues. CDR1 and CDR2 from the germline V gene are SGHDT and YYEEEE.

This chain connects TRBV28 to TRBJ1-1; TRBD1 is a possible D gene (6 bases). Germline V lookup: CDR1 MDHEN, CDR2 SYDVKM. The CDR3 totals 17 residues. Deletions cut 5 bases from V and 3 bases from J, with 22 bases between. Here the CDR3 DNA reads TGTGCCAGCAGTGCAGCCTCGGAAACAGGGAAGGACACTGAAGCTTTCTTT. This gives the protein CASSAASETGKDTEAFF.

The V and J genes are TRBV9 and TRBJ1-1, with a tentative D call TRBD1 (6 bases). This CDR3 has 14 amino acids. Germline assignment: CDR1 SGDLS and CDR2 YYNGEE. Trimming removed 5 bases from V and 6 bases from J, with 17 bases in between. CDR3 coding DNA: TGTGCCAGCAGACTGGGCCCAGGGGACCCTGAAGCTTTCTTT. Its protein is CASRLGPGDPEAFF.

This clone came up a few times. The chain couples TRBV4-3 to TRBJ1-1; TRBD1 is a possible D gene (5 bases). The V gene lost 0 bases and the J gene lost 1 base, with 15 bases spanning the gap. This CDR3 has 17 residues. Looked up from germline, CDR1 is LGHNA and CDR2 is YSLEER. The CDR3 loop is CASSQENWGLGNTEAFF. CDR3 nucleotide sequence: TGCGCCAGCAGCCAAGAAAACTGGGGACTCGGGAACACTGAAGCTTTCTTT.

The chain uses TRBV7-2 and TRBJ1-5, with a tentative D call TRBD1 (5 bases). V lost 4 bases to trimming and J lost 0 bases, with 16 bases between them. CDR3 length equals 17 residues. CDR1 is SGHTA, CDR2 FQGNSA, per germline. The CDR3 DNA sequence: TGTGCCAGCAGCTCCCAAGGAGGGGTCTATAGCAATCAGCCCCAGCATTTT. Protein sequence: CASSSQGGVYSNQPQHF.

The V and J genes are TRBV5-5 and TRBJ2-3; TRBD2 matches 14 bases. CDR3 size: 18 residues. Unmatched junction bases numbered 7, after V lost 4 bases and J lost 0 bases. Per the germline V gene, CDR1 is SGHKS and CDR2 is YYEKEE (reference sequence). The CDR3 loop reads CASSKTSGGATSTDTQYF. The CDR3 DNA reads TGTGCCAGCAGCAAGACTAGCGGGGGGGCTACTAGCACAGATACGCAGTATTTT. The full variable domain, completed using reference TRBV5-5 and TRBJ2-3, is DAGVTQSPTHLIKTRGQQVTLRCSPISGHKSVSWYQQVLGQGPQFIFQYYEKEERGRGNFPDRFSARQFPNYSSELNVNALLLGDSALYLCASSKTSGGATSTDTQYFGPGTRLTVL.

J is TRBJ1-5 and V is TRBV19; the D is unclear. Trimming left V 10 bases short and J 1 base short, with 14 bases between. Germline V gene lookup returns CDR1 LNHDA and CDR2 SQIVND (reference sequence). This CDR3 spans 14 amino acids. The CDR3 spells CAMGEGGSNQPQHF. Here the CDR3 DNA reads TGTGCCATGGGAGAGGGCGGGAGCAATCAGCCCCAGCATTTT.

This clone showed up just once. The rearrangement links TRBV19 to TRBJ1-1; no firm D call. The CDR3 totals 13 residues. V lost 5 bases to trimming and J lost 4 bases, with 11 bases between them. CDR1 and CDR2 (germline): LNHDA, SQIVND (reference sequence). The CDR3 nucleotides read TGTGCCAGTAGTCACACAAGGAGCACTGAAGCTTTCTTT. This encodes CASSHTRSTEAFF.

The chain joins TRBV7-3 to TRBJ2-6; 7 bases are shared with TRBD1. With 0 bases clipped from V and 1 base from J, the junction kept 3 bases outside the gene matches. The CDR3 consists of 17 residues. CDR1 and CDR2 (germline): SGHTA, FQGTGA. CDR3 bases: TGTGCCAGCAGCTTAACAGGGGGCGATTCTGGGGCCAACGTCCTGACTTTC. It is translated as CASSLTGGDSGANVLTF.

This sequence joins TRBV3-1 (or the pseudogene TRBV3-2) and TRBJ2-7, with TRBD1 matching 11 bases. The CDR3 consists of 16 residues. The junction had 10 bases not matched to a gene; V was cut back by 0 bases and J by 9 bases. Looked up from germline, CDR1 is LGHDT and CDR2 is YNNKEL (reference sequence). CDR3 protein: CASSQDRDRGGKGQYF. Written as DNA, the CDR3 is TGTGCCAGCAGCCAAGACAGGGACAGGGGGGGAAAGGGGCAGTACTTC.

This clone was observed once. The chain links TRBV5-1 to TRBJ1-1, with unresolved D. The CDR3 loop spans 14 amino acids. V lost 0 bases and J lost 0, with 6 bases in between. Germline CDR1 is SGHRS and CDR2 is YFSETQ. The CDR3 sequence is CASSLVQLNTEAFF. DNA of the CDR3: TGCGCCAGCAGCTTGGTACAGTTGAACACTGAAGCTTTCTTT.

This rearrangement joins TRBV7-9 to TRBJ2-1; 8 nucleotides match TRBD1. CDR3 length equals 15 residues. The J segment lost 7 bases and the V segment lost 5 bases, leaving 10 bases of the junction unmatched. The germline V gene has CDR1 SEHNR and CDR2 FQNEAQ (reference sequence). CDR3 sequence (DNA): TGTGCCAGCAGCGGATGGACAGGGACTTGGAATGAGCAGTTCTTC. Protein sequence: CASSGWTGTWNEQFF.

The chain employs TRBV6-5 and TRBJ1-4, with D maybe TRBD1 (5 bases). V shed 5 bases and J shed 7 bases, with 17 bases lying between them. The CDR3 extends over 15 amino acids. Germline loops: CDR1 MNHEY, CDR2 SVGAGI. The CDR3 sequence: CASSIPDFRGEKLFF. For the CDR3, the DNA is TGTGCCAGCAGTATACCAGACTTTAGGGGTGAAAAACTGTTTTTT.